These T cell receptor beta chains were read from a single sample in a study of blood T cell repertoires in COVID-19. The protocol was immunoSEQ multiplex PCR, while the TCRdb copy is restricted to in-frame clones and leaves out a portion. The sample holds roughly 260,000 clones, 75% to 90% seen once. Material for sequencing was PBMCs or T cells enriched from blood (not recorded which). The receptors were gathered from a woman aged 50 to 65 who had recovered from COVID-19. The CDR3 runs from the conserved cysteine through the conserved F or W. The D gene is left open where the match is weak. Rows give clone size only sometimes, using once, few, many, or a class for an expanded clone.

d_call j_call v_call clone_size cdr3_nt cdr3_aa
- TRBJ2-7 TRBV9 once TGTGCCAGCAGCGGCGACACGGGACACGTCTACGAGCAGTACTTC CASSGDTGHVYEQYF
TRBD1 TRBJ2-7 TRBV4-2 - TGTGCCAGCAGCCAAGAAGGGGGCCGGGTGGGTTCCTACGAGCAGTACTTC CASSQEGGRVGSYEQYF
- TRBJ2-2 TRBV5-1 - TGCGCCAGCAGCCCCCAGAACACCGGGGAGCTGTTTTTT CASSPQNTGELFF
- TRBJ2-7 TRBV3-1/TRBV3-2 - TGTGCCAGCAGCCAGTACGGGAGAGGGACCTACGAGCAGTACTTC CASSQYGRGTYEQYF
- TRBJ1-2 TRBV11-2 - TGTGCCAGCAGCTTTGCGACTGGGAACTATGGCTACACCTTC CASSFATGNYGYTF
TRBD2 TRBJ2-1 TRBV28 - TGTGCCATACAACAAAGCGGGATACGCTACAATGAGCAGTTCTTC CAIQQSGIRYNEQFF
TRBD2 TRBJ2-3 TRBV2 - TGTGCCAGCACCTTTAGCGGGAGTAAAGATACGCAGTATTTT CASTFSGSKDTQYF
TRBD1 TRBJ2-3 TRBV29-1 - TGCAGCGTTGAAGTTTGGGACAGGGCGAAAGATACGCAGTATTTT CSVEVWDRAKDTQYF
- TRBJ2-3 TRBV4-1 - TGCGCCAGCAGCCATGGACTGCGCACAGATACGCAGTATTTT CASSHGLRTDTQYF
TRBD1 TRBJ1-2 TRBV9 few TGTGCCAGCAGCCCCATCCCGTCCGGGACAGGGTATGGCTACACCTTC CASSPIPSGTGYGYTF
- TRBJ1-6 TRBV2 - TGTGCCAGCGGCGGGTCAGGCAATTCACCCCTCCACTTT CASGGSGNSPLHF
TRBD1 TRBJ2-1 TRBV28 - TGTGCCAGCAGTTTCATTGAGGGGGCTGGGAATGAGCAGTTCTTC CASSFIEGAGNEQFF
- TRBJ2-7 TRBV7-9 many TGTGCCAGCAGCCCCCGGGGGAGCGAGCAGTACTTC CASSPRGSEQYF
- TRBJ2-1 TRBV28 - TGTGCCAGCAGTTCCGGGAGAGTGTACAATGAGCAGTTCTTC CASSSGRVYNEQFF
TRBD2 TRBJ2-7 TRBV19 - TGTGCCAGTAGTCCCGGACTAGCGGGTAAAACCTACGAGCAGTACTTC CASSPGLAGKTYEQYF
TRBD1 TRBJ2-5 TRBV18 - TGTGCCAGCTCACTCCGGGACAGGGGTCGCCAAGAGACCCAGTACTTC CASSLRDRGRQETQYF
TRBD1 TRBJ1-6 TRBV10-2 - TGCGCCAGCAGACCAGCCACAGGGGGCGCAGCGCCCCTCCACTTT CASRPATGGAAPLHF
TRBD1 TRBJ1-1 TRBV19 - TGTGCCAGTAGTACACGACAGGGTTACCACACTGAAGCTTTCTTT CASSTRQGYHTEAFF
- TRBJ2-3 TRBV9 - TGTGCCAGCAGCCCCGGAGGGGCTCCAGATACGCAGTATTTT CASSPGGAPDTQYF
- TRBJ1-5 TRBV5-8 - TGTGCCAGCAGCTGGGGCGTTAATCAGCCCCAGCATTTT CASSWGVNQPQHF
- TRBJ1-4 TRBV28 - TGTGCCAGCAGTTTTCTGGTTGGGAGTTCGGTTGAAAAACTGTTTTTT CASSFLVGSSVEKLFF
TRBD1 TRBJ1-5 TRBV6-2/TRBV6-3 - TGTGCCAGCAGTTACTCGACAGGGGGCGTACAGCCCCAGCATTTT CASSYSTGGVQPQHF
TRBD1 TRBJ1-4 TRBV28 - TGTGCCAGCAGAGATTGGGGACAGGGGGACAATTCTGAAAAACTGTTTTTT CASRDWGQGDNSEKLFF
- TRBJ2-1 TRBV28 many TGTGCCAGCACACAGGTTCTCCGCTCCTACAATGAGCAGTTCTTC CASTQVLRSYNEQFF
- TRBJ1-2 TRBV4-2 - TGTGCCAGCAGCCAAGAATTAAGGGGGTTCGACCTTAACTATGGCTACACCTTC CASSQELRGFDLNYGYTF
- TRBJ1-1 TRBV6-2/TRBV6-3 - TGTGCCAGCAGCAGGACAGCTGAAGCTTTCTTT CASSRTAEAFF
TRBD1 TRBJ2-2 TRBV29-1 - TGCAGCGCCGGGACAGGGACCACCGGGGAGCTGTTTTTT CSAGTGTTGELFF
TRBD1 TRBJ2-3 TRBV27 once TGTGCCAGCAGTTCATGGGACAGGCAGAGCACAGATACGCAGTATTTT CASSSWDRQSTDTQYF
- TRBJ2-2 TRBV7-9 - TGTGCCAGCAGCCCTATAAAAACCGGGGAGCTGTTTTTT CASSPIKTGELFF
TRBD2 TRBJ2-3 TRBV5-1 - TGCGCCAGCAGCTTGGAAGGCGGGAGGGGAGATACGCAGTATTTT CASSLEGGRGDTQYF
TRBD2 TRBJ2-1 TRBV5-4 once TGTGCCAGCAGCTTGGGAGCGGGAGACAATGAGCAGTTCTTC CASSLGAGDNEQFF
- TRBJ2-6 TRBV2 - TGTGCCTCACAGATACGTATAAACTCTGGGGCCAACGTCCTGACTTTC CASQIRINSGANVLTF
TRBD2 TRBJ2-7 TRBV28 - TGTGCCAGCACCCCCGGGGGGGGGCGACTCATAACCTACGAGCAGTACTTC CASTPGGGRLITYEQYF
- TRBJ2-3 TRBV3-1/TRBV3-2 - TGTGCCAGCAGCCGTTCGGCCAGTCGGGAGAGCACAGATACGCAGTATTTT CASSRSASRESTDTQYF
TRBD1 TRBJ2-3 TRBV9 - TGTGCCAGCAGCGTGACCGGGACAGGCAGCACAGATACGCAGTATTTT CASSVTGTGSTDTQYF
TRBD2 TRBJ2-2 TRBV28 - TGTGCCAGCAGTTCACCCCGGACTAGAGTCGACACCGGGGAGCTGTTTTTT CASSSPRTRVDTGELFF
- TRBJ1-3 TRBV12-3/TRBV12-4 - TGTGCCAGCAGTACCCCTCGGAGCACCATATATTTT CASSTPRSTIYF
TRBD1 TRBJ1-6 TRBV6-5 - TGTGCCAGCAGGCTCTACAGGGGGCAATCACCCCTCCACTTT CASRLYRGQSPLHF
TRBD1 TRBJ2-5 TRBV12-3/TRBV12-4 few TGTGCCAGCAGGGACAGGGTTGGGGAGACCCAGTACTTC CASRDRVGETQYF
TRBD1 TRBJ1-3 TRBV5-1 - TGCGCCAGCAGCTTCGGGACAGGGGGCCCTGGAAACACCATATATTTT CASSFGTGGPGNTIYF